The 8 T cell receptor beta chains below all came from one sample that was sequenced in a study of T cell responses to AZD1222 COVID-19 vaccine. The protocol was immunoSEQ multiplex PCR, while the TCRdb copy is restricted to in-frame clones and leaves out a portion. This table holds some 150,000 clones, 88% found once. The sequenced sample was peripheral blood, obtained on day 0 of AZD1222 vaccination. The receptors shown here come from an adult in good health.

V gene TRBV5-1 combines with J gene TRBJ2-2; TRBD2 matches 10 bases. Per germline, CDR1 SGHRS and CDR2 YFSETQ. V was clipped by 3 bases and J by 6 bases; unmatched bases: 2. The CDR3 loop spans 14 amino acids. The chain's CDR3 is CASSSSGGAGELFF. CDR3 bases: TGCGCCAGCAGCTCCAGCGGGGGGGCCGGGGAGCTGTTTTTT.

This clone appeared once. The chain couples TRBV19 to TRBJ1-1; maybe TRBD1 (5 bases). CDR3 length: 12 residues. V gave up 5 bases and J gave up 6 bases, with 10 bases separating them. Germline values: CDR1 LNHDA, CDR2 SQIVND (reference sequence). The CDR3 loop reads CASSPQGSEAFF. The CDR3 bases are TGTGCCAGTAGTCCCCAGGGTTCTGAAGCTTTCTTT.

The chain couples TRBV5-1 to TRBJ2-5, with TRBD1 matching 8 bases. Trimming cost V 0 bases and J 4 bases; bases outside gene matches: 2. This CDR3 comprises 14 residues. Germline values: CDR1 SGHRS, CDR2 YFSETQ. CDR3 amino acids: CASSLGTGLETQYF. For the CDR3, the DNA is TGCGCCAGCAGCTTGGGGACAGGGTTAGAGACCCAGTACTTC.

This clone was seen only once. The chain has TRBV5-6 and TRBJ2-5; D ambiguous. Germline-derived CDR1 and CDR2 are SGHDT and YYEEEE. With 4 bases removed from V and 5 bases from J, the gap between germline ends came to 12 bases. There are 13 residues in the CDR3. The CDR3: CASSPSVYETQYF. In DNA, the CDR3 is TGTGCCAGCAGCCCCTCCGTATATGAGACCCAGTACTTC.

The chain employs TRBV6-5 and TRBJ1-5; TRBD1 matches 8 bases. The CDR3 is made up of 15 amino acids. Germline V CDR1 and CDR2: MNHEY, SVGAGI. Trimming at V came to 4 bases and at J to 7 bases, leaving 9 bases not matched to a gene. This chain's CDR3 is CASSSTGGRMQPQHF. The CDR3 DNA follows: TGTGCCAGCAGTTCTACAGGGGGTAGAATGCAGCCCCAGCATTTT.

The V call is TRBV9, the J call TRBJ1-5, with 8 nucleotides matching TRBD1. Germline assignment: CDR1 SGDLS and CDR2 YYNGEE. The CDR3 length is 14 residues. V dropped 4 bases and J dropped 7; count of bases not matched to a gene: 7. CDR3 sequence: CASSPDRVRQPQHF. The DNA for the CDR3 is TGTGCCAGCAGCCCGGACAGGGTAAGGCAGCCCCAGCATTTT. Full variable domain (missing parts from reference TRBV9 and TRBJ1-5): DSGVTQTPKHLITATGQRVTLRCSPRSGDLSVYWYQQSLDQGLQFLIQYYNGEERAKGNILERFSAQQFPDLHSELNLSSLELGDSALYFCASSPDRVRQPQHFGDGTRLSIL.

The chain carries TRBV2 and TRBJ1-1; perhaps TRBD1 as D (5 bases). The V and J ends lost 6 bases and 0 bases respectively, with 8 bases between them. The CDR3 length is 13 residues. Germline CDR1 and CDR2: SNHLY and FYNNEI. The CDR3 DNA sequence: TGTGCCAGCAGCCAACAGGTGAACACTGAAGCTTTCTTT. Amino acid sequence: CASSQQVNTEAFF.

The rearrangement links TRBV28 to TRBJ2-7; possible D gene TRBD2, 5 bases. Trimming stripped 5 bases from V and 7 bases from J, with 9 bases between. Germline lookup yields CDR1 MDHEN and CDR2 SYDVKM. This CDR3 is 11 amino acids long. The CDR3 protein is CASSTGGEQYF. Here the CDR3 DNA reads TGTGCCAGCAGTACCGGCGGGGAGCAGTACTTC.